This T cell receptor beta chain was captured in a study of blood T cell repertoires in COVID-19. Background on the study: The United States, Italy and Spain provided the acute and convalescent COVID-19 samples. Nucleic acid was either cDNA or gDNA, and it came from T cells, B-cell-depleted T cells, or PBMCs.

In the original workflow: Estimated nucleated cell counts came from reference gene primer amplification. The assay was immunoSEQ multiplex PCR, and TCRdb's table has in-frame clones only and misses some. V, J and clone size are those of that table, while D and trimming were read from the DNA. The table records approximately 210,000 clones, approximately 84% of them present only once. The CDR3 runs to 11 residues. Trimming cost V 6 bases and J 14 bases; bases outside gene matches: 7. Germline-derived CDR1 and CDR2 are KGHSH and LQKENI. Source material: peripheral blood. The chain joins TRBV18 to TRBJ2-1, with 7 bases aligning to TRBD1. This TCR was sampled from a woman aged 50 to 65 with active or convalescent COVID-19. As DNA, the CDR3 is TGTGCCAGCTCGCTGGACAGGTCTGAGTTCTTC. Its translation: CASSLDRSEFF. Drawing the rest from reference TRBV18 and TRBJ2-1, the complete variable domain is NAGVMQNPRHLVRRRGQEARLRCSPMKGHSHVYWYRQLPEEGLKFMVYLQKENIIDESGMPKERFSAEFPKEGPSILRIQQVVRGDSAAYFCASSLDRSEFFGPGTRLTVL.